This T cell receptor (beta chain) was profiled in a study of PD-1 blockade in classical Hodgkin lymphoma. Looked up from germline, CDR1 is MNHEY and CDR2 is SVGAGI. The V end lost 6 bases, the J end lost 6 bases, and 18 bases lay between the germline ends. This CDR3 comprises 15 residues. About this clone itself: Its antigen remains unknown.

Broader study findings: The baseline diversity of complete responders showed similarity to that of newly diagnosed patients.

Repertoires were generated with immunoSEQ multiplex PCR, while TCRdb's copy carries only in-frame clones and drops some. This table holds fewer than 100,000 clones, roughly 90% found once. Every one of the patients relapsed after autologous stem cell transplantation (brentuximab vedotin exposure was variable). This TCR was recovered from a human donor with classical Hodgkin lymphoma. Specimen: peripheral blood mononuclear cells (PBMCs), collected at baseline. This chain joins TRBV6-5 and TRBJ2-1; tentatively, D is TRBD2 (6 bases). The CDR3 region is CASSSGESSGNEQFF. In DNA form, the CDR3 reads TGTGCCAGCAGCTCGGGGGAGAGTAGTGGCAATGAGCAGTTCTTC.